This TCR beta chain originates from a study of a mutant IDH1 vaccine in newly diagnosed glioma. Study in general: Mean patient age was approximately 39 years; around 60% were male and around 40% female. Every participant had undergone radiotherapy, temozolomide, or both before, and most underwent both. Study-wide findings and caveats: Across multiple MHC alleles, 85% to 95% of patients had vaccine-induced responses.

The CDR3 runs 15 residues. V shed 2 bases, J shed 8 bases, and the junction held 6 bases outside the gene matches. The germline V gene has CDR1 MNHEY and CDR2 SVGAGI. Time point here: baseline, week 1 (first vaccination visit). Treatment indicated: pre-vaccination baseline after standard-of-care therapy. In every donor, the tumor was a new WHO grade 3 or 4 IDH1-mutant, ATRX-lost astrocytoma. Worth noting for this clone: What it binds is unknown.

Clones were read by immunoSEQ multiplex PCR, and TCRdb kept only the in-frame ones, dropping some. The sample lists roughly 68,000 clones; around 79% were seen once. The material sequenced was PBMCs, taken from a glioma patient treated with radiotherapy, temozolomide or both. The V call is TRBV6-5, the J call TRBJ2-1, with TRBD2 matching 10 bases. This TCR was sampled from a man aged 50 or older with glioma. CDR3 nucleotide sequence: TGTGCCAGCAGTTACCTCCTAGCGGGGGTGTATGAGCAGTTCTTC. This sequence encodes CASSYLLAGVYEQFF.